The clone carrying this T cell receptor beta chain was detected a few times. The data derive from a study of blood T cell repertoires in COVID-19. Study-level background: Collection of acute and convalescent COVID-19 samples took place in the United States, Italy and Spain. In each case, the material was cDNA or gDNA derived from T cells, B-cell-depleted T cells, or PBMCs.

Deletions cut 8 bases from V and 8 bases from J, with 15 bases between. Germline V gene lookup returns CDR1 MGHDK and CDR2 SYGVNS. This CDR3 comprises 12 residues. Authors' analysis steps: By means of reference gene primer amplification, nucleated cell counts were estimated. Sequenced by immunoSEQ multiplex PCR; TCRdb stores in-frame clones only, minus some. The D gene and trimming were derived from the DNA, and the V and J assignments and clone size from that table. The sample holds 170,000 or so clones, 65% to 90% seen once. The receptor comes from a man aged 50 to 59 with active or convalescent COVID-19. This chain joins TRBV25-1 and TRBJ1-1, with D possibly TRBD1 on 5 matching bases. The specimen sequenced was peripheral blood. The CDR3 coding sequence is TGTGCCAGCTCTACAGGTATGGAGGAAGCTTTCTTT. It encodes CASSTGMEEAFF.